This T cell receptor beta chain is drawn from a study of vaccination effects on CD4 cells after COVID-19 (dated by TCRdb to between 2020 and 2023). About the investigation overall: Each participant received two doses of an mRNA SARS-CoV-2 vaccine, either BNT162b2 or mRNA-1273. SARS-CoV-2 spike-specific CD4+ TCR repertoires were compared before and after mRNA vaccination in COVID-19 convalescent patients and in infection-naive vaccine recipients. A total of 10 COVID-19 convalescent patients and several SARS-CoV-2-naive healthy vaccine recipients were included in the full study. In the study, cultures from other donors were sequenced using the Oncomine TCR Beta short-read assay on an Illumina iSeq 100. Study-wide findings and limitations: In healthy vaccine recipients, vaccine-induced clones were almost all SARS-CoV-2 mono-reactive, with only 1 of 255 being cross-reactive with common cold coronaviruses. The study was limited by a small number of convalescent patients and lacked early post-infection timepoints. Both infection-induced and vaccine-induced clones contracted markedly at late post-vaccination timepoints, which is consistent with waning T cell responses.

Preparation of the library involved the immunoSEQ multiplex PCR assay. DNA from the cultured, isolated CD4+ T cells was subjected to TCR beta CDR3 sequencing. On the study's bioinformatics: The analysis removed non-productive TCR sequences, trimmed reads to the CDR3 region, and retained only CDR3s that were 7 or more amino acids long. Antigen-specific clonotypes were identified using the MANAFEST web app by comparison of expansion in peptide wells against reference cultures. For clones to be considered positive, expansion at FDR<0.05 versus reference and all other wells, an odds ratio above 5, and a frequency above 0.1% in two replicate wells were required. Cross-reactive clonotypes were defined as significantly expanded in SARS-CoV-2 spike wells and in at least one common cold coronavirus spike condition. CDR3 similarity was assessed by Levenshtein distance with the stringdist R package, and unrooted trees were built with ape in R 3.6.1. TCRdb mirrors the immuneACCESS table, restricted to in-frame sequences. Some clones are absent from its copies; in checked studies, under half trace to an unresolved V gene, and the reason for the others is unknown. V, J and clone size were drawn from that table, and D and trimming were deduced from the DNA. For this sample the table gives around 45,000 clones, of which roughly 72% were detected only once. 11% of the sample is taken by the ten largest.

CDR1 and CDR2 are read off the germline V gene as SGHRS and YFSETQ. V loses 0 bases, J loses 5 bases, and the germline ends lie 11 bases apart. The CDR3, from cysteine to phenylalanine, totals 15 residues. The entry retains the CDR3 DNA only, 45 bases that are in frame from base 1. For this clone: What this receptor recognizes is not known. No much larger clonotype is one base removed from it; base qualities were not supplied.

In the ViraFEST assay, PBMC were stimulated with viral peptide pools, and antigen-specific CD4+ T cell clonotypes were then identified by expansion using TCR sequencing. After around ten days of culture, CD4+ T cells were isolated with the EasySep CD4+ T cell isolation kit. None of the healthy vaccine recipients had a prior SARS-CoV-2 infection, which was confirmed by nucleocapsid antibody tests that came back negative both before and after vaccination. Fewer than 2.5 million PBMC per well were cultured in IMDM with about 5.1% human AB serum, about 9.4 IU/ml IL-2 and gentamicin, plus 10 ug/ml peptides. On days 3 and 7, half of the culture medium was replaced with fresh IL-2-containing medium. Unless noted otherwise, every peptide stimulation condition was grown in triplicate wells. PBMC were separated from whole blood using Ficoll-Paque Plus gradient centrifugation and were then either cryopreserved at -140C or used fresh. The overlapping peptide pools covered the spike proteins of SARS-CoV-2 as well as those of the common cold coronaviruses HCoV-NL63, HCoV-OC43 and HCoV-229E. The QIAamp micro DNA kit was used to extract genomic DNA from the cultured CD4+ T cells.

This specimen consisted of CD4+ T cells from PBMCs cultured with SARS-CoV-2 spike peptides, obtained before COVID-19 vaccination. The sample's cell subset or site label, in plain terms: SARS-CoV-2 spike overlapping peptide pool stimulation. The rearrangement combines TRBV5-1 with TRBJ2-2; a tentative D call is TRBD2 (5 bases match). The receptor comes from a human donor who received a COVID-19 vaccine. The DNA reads TGCGCCAGCAGCTTGGTTGGGAGCCAGACCGGGGAGCTGTTTTTT. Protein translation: CASSLVGSQTGELFF. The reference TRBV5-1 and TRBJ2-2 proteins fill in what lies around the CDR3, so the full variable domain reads KAGVTQTPRYLIKTRGQQVTLSCSPISGHRSVSWYQQTPGQGLQFLFEYFSETQRNKGNFPGRFSGRQFSNSRSEMNVSTLELGDSALYLCASSLVGSQTGELFFGEGSRLTVL.